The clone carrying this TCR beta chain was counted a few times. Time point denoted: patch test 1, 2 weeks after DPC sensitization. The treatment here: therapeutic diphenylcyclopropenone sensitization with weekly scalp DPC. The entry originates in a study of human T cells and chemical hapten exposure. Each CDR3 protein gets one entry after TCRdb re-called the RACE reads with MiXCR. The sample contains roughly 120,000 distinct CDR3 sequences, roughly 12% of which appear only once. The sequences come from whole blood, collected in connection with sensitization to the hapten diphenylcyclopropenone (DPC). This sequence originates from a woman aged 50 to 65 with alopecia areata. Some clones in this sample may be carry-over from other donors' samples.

The chain's CDR3 is CASSYSRGRGDQPQHF. The CDR3 DNA follows: TGTGCCAGCAGTTACTCGCGGGGCAGAGGAGATCAGCCCCAGCATTTT. The V and J genes are TRBV6-2 or TRBV6-3 and TRBJ1-5; a possible D gene is TRBD1 (5 bases). The V end lost 0 bases, the J end lost 5 bases, and 14 bases lay between the germline ends. The CDR3 has 16 amino acids. Germline V gives CDR1 MNHEY, CDR2 SVGEGT.